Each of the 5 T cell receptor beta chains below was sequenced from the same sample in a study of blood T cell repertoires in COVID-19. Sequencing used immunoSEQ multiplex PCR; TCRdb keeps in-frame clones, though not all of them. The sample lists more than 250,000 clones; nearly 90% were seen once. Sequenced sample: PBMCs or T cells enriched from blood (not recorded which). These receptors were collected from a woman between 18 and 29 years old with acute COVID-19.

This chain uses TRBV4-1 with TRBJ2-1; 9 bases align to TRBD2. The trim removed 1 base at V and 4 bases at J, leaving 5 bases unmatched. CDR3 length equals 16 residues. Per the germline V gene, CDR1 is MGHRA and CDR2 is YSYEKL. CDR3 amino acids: CASSQAPSGKYNEQFF. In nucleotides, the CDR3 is TGCGCCAGCAGCCAAGCTCCTAGCGGGAAGTACAATGAGCAGTTCTTC.

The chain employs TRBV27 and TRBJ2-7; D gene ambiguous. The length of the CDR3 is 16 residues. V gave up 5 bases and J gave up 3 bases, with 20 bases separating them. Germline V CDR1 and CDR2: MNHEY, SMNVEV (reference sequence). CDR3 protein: CASSPLLSLVVYEQYF. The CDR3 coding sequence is TGTGCCAGCAGTCCCCTCCTGAGCCTTGTAGTCTACGAGCAGTACTTC.

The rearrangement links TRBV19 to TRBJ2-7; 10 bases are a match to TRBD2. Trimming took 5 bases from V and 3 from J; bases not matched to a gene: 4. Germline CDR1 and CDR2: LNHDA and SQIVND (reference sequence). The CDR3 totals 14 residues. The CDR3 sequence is CASSLAGDFYEQYF. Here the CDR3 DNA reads TGTGCCAGTAGTCTAGCGGGAGATTTCTACGAGCAGTACTTC.

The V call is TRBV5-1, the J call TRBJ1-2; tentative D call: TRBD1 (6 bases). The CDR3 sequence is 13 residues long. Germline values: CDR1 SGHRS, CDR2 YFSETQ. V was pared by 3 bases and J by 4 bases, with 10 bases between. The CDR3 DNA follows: TGCGCCAGCAGCTCCGAGGGGGTCTATGGCTACACCTTC. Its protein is CASSSEGVYGYTF. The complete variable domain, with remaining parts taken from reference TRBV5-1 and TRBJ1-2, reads KAGVTQTPRYLIKTRGQQVTLSCSPISGHRSVSWYQQTPGQGLQFLFEYFSETQRNKGNFPGRFSGRQFSNSRSEMNVSTLELGDSALYLCASSSEGVYGYTFGSGTRLTVV.

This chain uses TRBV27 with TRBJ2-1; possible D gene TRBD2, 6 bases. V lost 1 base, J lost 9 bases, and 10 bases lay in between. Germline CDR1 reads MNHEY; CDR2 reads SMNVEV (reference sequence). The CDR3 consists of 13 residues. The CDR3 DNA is TGTGCCAGCAGTTTATACGGGAGAGGTGAGCAGTTCTTC. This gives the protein CASSLYGRGEQFF.